Shown below are 20 T cell receptor beta chains from a single sample sequenced in a study of blood T cells in healthy people across ages. The authors ran a second PCR of roughly 6 to 11 cycles using a sample-barcoded 5' primer and a J-beta primer mix. TCRdb analysed the 5' RACE reads with MiXCR anew, one entry per CDR3 protein. The sample has fewer than 700,000 distinct CDR3 sequences, less than 60% seen once. Sequencing was performed on blood. All receptors come from an older man in good health.

This clonotype was observed a handful of times. This sequence joins TRBV7-9 and TRBJ2-7; 9 bases map to TRBD2. Losses at the gene ends were 0 bases for V and 5 bases for J; bases not matched to a gene: 5. This CDR3 is 15 amino acids long. CDR1 SEHNR and CDR2 FQNEAQ come from the germline V gene (reference sequence). CDR3 sequence: CASSLAASGRHEQYF. CDR3 in DNA: TGTGCCAGCAGCTTAGCAGCAAGCGGGAGGCACGAGCAGTACTTC.

The V gene is TRBV28, the J gene TRBJ2-4, with TRBD1 matching 10 bases. The J call may be faulty, since TRBJ2-7 better matches the DNA end. Germline V CDR1 and CDR2: MDHEN, SYDVKM. The CDR3 covers 15 residues. The CDR3 protein is CASSLDRGLIYEQYF. The CDR3 nucleotides read TGTGCCAGCAGTTTAGACAGGGGGCTTATCTACGAGCAGTACTTC.

The rearrangement links TRBV20-1 to TRBJ2-7, with TRBD2 matching over 8 bases. V was clipped by 5 bases and J by 0 bases; unmatched bases: 6. The CDR3 spans 14 residues. CDR1 DFQATT and CDR2 SNEGSKA come from the germline V gene (reference sequence). The CDR3 is CSADSGSSSYEQYF. The CDR3, as DNA: TGCAGTGCTGACAGCGGGAGTAGCTCCTACGAGCAGTACTTC.

This sequence joins TRBV11-2 and TRBJ2-1; D perhaps matches TRBD1 (6 bases). This CDR3 has 16 residues. V shed 1 base and J shed 0 bases, with 10 bases lying between them. CDR1 and CDR2 (germline): SGHAT, FQNNGV. In DNA, the CDR3 is TGTGCCAGCAGCTTAGTCCCACAGGGCTCCTACAATGAGCAGTTCTTC. Translation gives CASSLVPQGSYNEQFF.

CDR3 sequence reads: CASSKRQGLRDEQFF. The CDR3 DNA follows: TGTGCCAGCAGCAAGAGGCAGGGCCTAAGGGATGAGCAGTTCTTC. The gene calls are TRBV7-2 and TRBJ2-1; a possible D gene is TRBD1 (5 bases). This CDR3 is built from 15 residues. With 5 bases removed from V and 8 bases from J, the gap between germline ends came to 19 bases. The germline gives CDR1 SGHTA, CDR2 FQGNSA.

This clonotype was counted only a few times. This chain uses TRBV29-1 with TRBJ2-1, with 8 bases fitting TRBD1. The junction had 8 bases not matched to a gene; V was cut back by 6 bases and J by 4 bases. The V gene's germline CDR1 is SQVTM and CDR2 ANQGSEA. The CDR3 length is 14 residues. The CDR3 bases are TGCAGCGTACGACAGGGGCGCCCATACAATGAGCAGTTCTTC. It translates to CSVRQGRPYNEQFF.

This clonotype showed up just a few times. The J gene is TRBJ2-1, the V gene TRBV7-2; 12 nucleotides match TRBD2. Per the germline V gene, CDR1 is SGHTA and CDR2 is FQGNSA. Trimming at V came to 5 bases and at J to 3 bases, leaving 8 bases not matched to a gene. This CDR3 region has 17 residues. The CDR3 here is CASSNLAGGQFYNEQFF. In DNA form, the CDR3 reads TGTGCCAGCAGCAACCTAGCGGGGGGGCAATTCTACAATGAGCAGTTCTTC.

The table lists this clonotype with a count of one. The junction and the germline gene differ at one end; a read error may be behind it. This chain uses TRBV4-3 with TRBJ2-2; TRBD1 agrees at 7 bases. CDR1 is LGHNA, CDR2 YSLEER, per germline. CDR3 length: 15 amino acids. DNA of the CDR3: TGCACCAGCAGCCAGGGACAGCGAACCACCGGGGAGCAGTTTTTT. Translated: CTSSQGQRTTGEQFF.

This clonotype was detected only a few times. The chain employs TRBV12-3 or TRBV12-4 and TRBJ2-7; D gene uncertain. V lost 4 bases to trimming and J lost 7 bases, with 14 bases between them. The CDR3 has 13 residues. CDR3 residues: CASSSFSSEEQYF. The CDR3 DNA sequence: TGTGCCAGCAGTTCATTTTCCTCGGAAGAGCAGTACTTC.

V gene TRBV2 combines with J gene TRBJ2-1; TRBD1 agrees at 7 bases. The CDR3 sequence is 16 residues long. With 4 bases clipped from V and 4 bases from J, the junction kept 10 bases outside the gene matches. The germline V gene encodes CDR1 SNHLY and CDR2 FYNNEI. DNA for the CDR3: TGTGCCAGCAGTGGGGGACAGAGCGTCAGGTACAATGAGCAGTTCTTC. Residues: CASSGGQSVRYNEQFF.

This clonotype was detected only a few times. The chain carries TRBV7-9 and TRBJ2-1, with 8 bases matching TRBD2. V dropped 5 bases and J dropped 7; count of bases not matched to a gene: 10. CDR1 and CDR2 (germline): SEHNR, FQNEAQ (reference sequence). The CDR3 totals 15 residues. Here the CDR3 DNA reads TGTGCCAGCAGCGGCCGTTCAGCGGGAGCAAATGAGCAGTTCTTC. Translation gives CASSGRSAGANEQFF. The whole variable domain, remainder taken from reference TRBV7-9 and TRBJ2-1, is DTGVSQNPRHKITKRGQNVTFRCDPISEHNRLYWYRQTLGQGPEFLTYFQNEAQLEKSRLLSDRFSAERPKGSFSTLEIQRTEQGDSAMYLCASSGRSAGANEQFFGPGTRLTVL.

This clonotype was recorded at least ten times. CDR3 DNA sequence: TGTGCCAGCAGTTTAAAAGGGACAGGGGTCCCGAACACCGGGGAGCTGTTTTTT. It encodes CASSLKGTGVPNTGELFF. The V call is TRBV27, the J call TRBJ2-2, with TRBD1 identical over 10 bases. The V segment lost 2 bases and the J segment 0 bases; nucleotides outside the gene matches: 6. This CDR3 is built from 18 residues. Germline values: CDR1 MNHEY, CDR2 SMNVEV (reference sequence).

A word on this clonotype: Compared with germline, one end of the junction differs, possibly owing to a read error. This chain connects TRBV7-7 to TRBJ2-7; 9 positions match TRBD1. The closer fit of TRBJ2-5 to the DNA end suggests the J call may be wrong. Per the germline V gene, CDR1 is SSHAT and CDR2 is FNYEAQ (reference sequence). This CDR3 has 15 residues. The CDR3 region has the DNA TGTGCTAGCAGCCTAGGGGACAGGGTTGCAGAGACCCAGTACTTC. Protein sequence: CASSLGDRVAETQYF.

The chain joins TRBV5-1 to TRBJ1-4; the match to TRBD1 covers 7 bases. CDR3 length: 15 amino acids. With V trimmed by 1 base and J by 3 bases, 3 bases remained unmatched. CDR1 and CDR2 from the germline V gene are SGHRS and YFSETQ. The CDR3: CASSLLQGSNEKLFF. The CDR3 DNA reads TGCGCCAGCAGCTTGTTACAGGGGTCTAATGAAAAACTGTTTTTT. Based on the CDR3 plus reference TRBV5-1 and TRBJ1-4, the full variable domain is KAGVTQTPRYLIKTRGQQVTLSCSPISGHRSVSWYQQTPGQGLQFLFEYFSETQRNKGNFPGRFSGRQFSNSRSEMNVSTLELGDSALYLCASSLLQGSNEKLFFGSGTQLSVL.

The chain carries TRBV11-3 and TRBJ2-1; D might be TRBD2 (6 bases). Trimming stripped 5 bases from V and 3 bases from J, with 11 bases between. Germline values: CDR1 SGHNT, CDR2 YENEEA. The CDR3 consists of 14 residues. The chain's CDR3 is CASSPRRDYNEQFF. The CDR3 DNA follows: TGTGCCAGCAGCCCGCGGAGGGACTACAATGAGCAGTTCTTC.

This chain uses TRBV20-1 with TRBJ2-1; 8 bases line up with TRBD2. The CDR3 is made up of 17 amino acids. J gave up 4 bases and V 3 bases, and 14 bases lay outside the gene matches. CDR1 DFQATT and CDR2 SNEGSKA come from the germline V gene (reference sequence). CDR3: CSASGGGVYIGYNEQFF. The CDR3 DNA follows: TGCAGTGCTAGCGGGGGGGGAGTCTACATTGGGTACAATGAGCAGTTCTTC.

Turning to this clonotype: The junction departs from the called germline gene at one end, perhaps through a read error. The chain recombines TRBV3-1 with TRBJ2-7; TRBD2 agrees at 11 bases. TRBJ2-5 explains the end of the DNA better; the J call may be wrong. Germline assignment: CDR1 LGHDT and CDR2 YNNKEL (reference sequence). The CDR3 totals 17 residues. The chain's CDR3 is CTSSHGSGGALGETQYF. Here the CDR3 DNA reads TGTACCAGCAGCCACGGTAGCGGGGGGGCCCTTGGAGAGACCCAGTACTTC.

The V gene is TRBV4-3, the J gene TRBJ2-1; 10 nucleotides agree with TRBD2. Germline CDR1 is LGHNA and CDR2 is YSLEER. V shed 1 base, J shed 2 bases, and the junction held 2 bases outside the gene matches. The CDR3 sequence is 16 residues long. CDR3 region: CASSQASGGAYNEQFF. As DNA, the CDR3 is TGCGCCAGCAGCCAAGCTAGCGGGGGAGCCTACAATGAGCAGTTCTTC.

This clonotype turned up a few times. This chain connects TRBV29-1 to TRBJ1-2; no clear D. Trimming left V 3 bases short and J 8 bases short, with 22 bases between. The V gene's germline CDR1 is SQVTM and CDR2 ANQGSEA. The CDR3 is made up of 15 amino acids. The CDR3 spells CSVEVAGAVGIGYTF. In nucleotides, the CDR3 is TGCAGCGTTGAGGTTGCTGGTGCCGTGGGTATCGGCTACACCTTC.

This chain joins TRBV7-2 and TRBJ2-3; 11 nucleotides match TRBD2. This CDR3 contains 15 residues. Per germline, CDR1 SGHTA and CDR2 FQGNSA. Trimming cost V 8 bases and J 6 bases; bases outside gene matches: 10. CDR3 sequence: CASRRLAGFMDTQYF. CDR3 DNA: TGTGCCAGCCGGAGACTAGCGGGGTTTATGGATACGCAGTATTTT.